This is a list of T cell receptor beta chains from one sample in a study of cytomegalovirus exposure and HLA in healthy donors. Using immunoSEQ multiplex PCR, the repertoire was profiled, and TCRdb retains in-frame clones only, with some absent. The sample holds more than 150,000 clones, more than 60% seen once. Sequencing input: PBMCs. These receptor sequences come from a man aged 18 to 30 in good health and CMV-seronegative. Each CDR3 is given with its conserved first and last residue. A D gene is named only where the DNA matches it firmly. Clone sizes are given selectively: once, few, many, or a class where the clone is expanded.

TRBJ1-2 | TRBD1 | TRBV29-1 | NA | TGCAGCGTTTATGCTCCGGGACAGGATACCTATGGCTACACCTTC | CSVYAPGQDTYGYTF
TRBJ1-4 | TRBD1 | TRBV12-5 | NA | TGTGCTAGTGGTTTGCTCCCCGGGACGGGGACAGGGGGGTCCTGGGGTAATGAAAAACTGTTTTTT | CASGLLPGTGTGGSWGNEKLFF
TRBJ2-3 | NA | TRBV12-1 | NA | TGTGCCAGCAGCTCCGCTAGCGGGAGGGCTGCTTCTAGCACAGATACGCAGTATTTT | CASSSASGRAASSTDTQYF
TRBJ2-6 | NA | TRBV6-5 | NA | TGTGCCAGCAGTTACTCCGGTAGACAGGCGGGCAACGTCCTGACTTTC | CASSYSGRQAGNVLTF
TRBJ2-1 | NA | TRBV2 | once | TGTGCCAGCAGTGAAAAGTTCGCAGGACTAAGCGACAATGAGCAGTTCTTC | CASSEKFAGLSDNEQFF
TRBJ1-2 | NA | TRBV14 | few | TGTGCCAGCAGCGAAGCGGGGGGACCTGGCTACACCTTC | CASSEAGGPGYTF
TRBJ2-2 | TRBD2 | TRBV18 | once | TGTGCCAGCCGAGGACTAGACAACAGGGAGCTGTTTTTT | CASRGLDNRELFF
TRBJ2-6 | TRBD1 | TRBV5-1 | few | TGCGCCAGCAGCGTCCGACAGGGTTCTGGGGCCAACGTCCTGACTTTC | CASSVRQGSGANVLTF
TRBJ2-1 | NA | TRBV7-6 | NA | TGTGCCAGCAGCTTTCTCCGCAATGAGCAGTTCTTC | CASSFLRNEQFF
TRBJ2-1 | TRBD2 | TRBV6-6 | NA | TGTGCCAGCAGTTTAGAGCGGGGGGGACGGGGTGAGCAGTTCTTC | CASSLERGGRGEQFF
TRBJ2-7 | NA | TRBV19 | once | TGTGCCAGTAGTATCCACGGCTACGAGCAGTACTTC | CASSIHGYEQYF
TRBJ2-7 | NA | TRBV30 | NA | TGTGCCTGGAGTGTAGGTTTGGGGCTCTACGAGCAGTACTTC | CAWSVGLGLYEQYF
TRBJ2-5 | NA | TRBV18 | NA | TGTGCCAGCTCACCGTCCCAACTCGGGGAGACCCAGTACTTC | CASSPSQLGETQYF
TRBJ2-5 | NA | TRBV7-9 | once | TGTGCCAGCAGCTCCAGAGACCTCCGCCGGGAACCCAAGAAAGAGACCCAGTACTTC | CASSSRDLRREPKKETQYF
TRBJ1-2 | TRBD1 | TRBV6-5 | NA | TGTGCCAGCACCCCAGGGGGATCCTATGGCTACACCTTC | CASTPGGSYGYTF
TRBJ2-5 | TRBD1 | TRBV29-1 | NA | TGCAGCGTTGAACCCGGGACAGTCCAAGAGACCCAGTACTTC | CSVEPGTVQETQYF
TRBJ2-1 | TRBD2 | TRBV4-3 | NA | TGCGCCAGCAGCCAAGACGAGACTAGCGGGAGGAGCTCCTACAATGAGCAGTTCTTC | CASSQDETSGRSSYNEQFF
TRBJ2-1 | NA | TRBV5-1 | few | TGCGCCAGCCTACCGGAGGGTTTCTCCTACAATGAGCAGTTCTTC | CASLPEGFSYNEQFF
TRBJ2-2 | NA | TRBV7-2 | NA | TGTGCCAGCAGCTTAGTTTTCTCGGACACCGGGGAGCTGTTTTTT | CASSLVFSDTGELFF
TRBJ2-7 | NA | TRBV6-5 | NA | TGTGCCAGCAGTCAGACGGCCGGGACAACCTACGAGCAGTACTTC | CASSQTAGTTYEQYF
TRBJ2-7 | TRBD2 | TRBV7-8 | NA | TGTGCCAGCATCAGGACTAGCGGGGTCCACGAGCAGTACTTC | CASIRTSGVHEQYF
TRBJ2-1 | TRBD2 | TRBV15 | NA | TGTGCCACCGGCCGGACTAGCGGGCATAGCTCCTACAATGAGCAGTTCTTC | CATGRTSGHSSYNEQFF
TRBJ2-1 | TRBD2 | TRBV4-1 | few | TGCGCCAGCAGCCAACGGACTAGCGGGCTGTCCTACAATGAGCAGTTCTTC | CASSQRTSGLSYNEQFF
TRBJ1-1 | NA | TRBV7-8 | few | TGTGCCAGCAGCTTAGGAGATTCGGGCACTGAAGCTTTCTTT | CASSLGDSGTEAFF
TRBJ1-5 | TRBD1 | TRBV19 | NA | TGTGCCACTATCCGCTCCGGGACAGGGAAAGCTCAGCCCCAGCATTTT | CATIRSGTGKAQPQHF
TRBJ1-1 | NA | TRBV4-3 | NA | TGCGCCAGCAGCCAAGGTGGGAGTCCGGGCACTGAAGCTTTCTTT | CASSQGGSPGTEAFF
TRBJ2-5 | TRBD2 | TRBV5-6 | NA | TGTGCCAGCAGCTTGGTGTTAGCGGGAGATGGAGAGACCCAGTACTTC | CASSLVLAGDGETQYF
TRBJ2-3 | TRBD1 | TRBV5-5 | NA | TGTGCCAGCAGCGTCCCCGACAGGGTAGAGGTGACAGATACGCAGTATTTT | CASSVPDRVEVTDTQYF
TRBJ2-7 | NA | TRBV6-1 | few | TGTGCCAGCAGCGTCCCCTACTACGAGCAGTACTTC | CASSVPYYEQYF
TRBJ2-7 | NA | TRBV7-2 | NA | TGTGCCAGCAGCTTACCCGGGAGTGGCTCCTACGAGCAGTACTTC | CASSLPGSGSYEQYF
TRBJ1-4 | TRBD1 | TRBV7-2 | NA | TGTGCCAGCAGCCCCGACAGGGGGCAGGTGGAAAAACTGTTTTTT | CASSPDRGQVEKLFF
TRBJ2-5 | NA | TRBV7-2 | few | TGTGCCAGCAGCCCTGGACTTAGGGCCCAGTACTTC | CASSPGLRAQYF
TRBJ1-6 | NA | TRBV27 | NA | TGTGCCAGCAGCTACGGGGTATCCTATAATTCACCCCTCCACTTT | CASSYGVSYNSPLHF
TRBJ1-2 | NA | TRBV28 | NA | TGTGCCAGCACCCTCGGGGTAACAGGGACTAACTATGGCTACACCTTC | CASTLGVTGTNYGYTF
TRBJ2-5 | TRBD1 | TRBV5-6 | NA | TGTGCCAGCAGCGCGAAGGACCGTGACAGGGGAGAGACCCAGTACTTC | CASSAKDRDRGETQYF
TRBJ1-1 | NA | TRBV5-6 | NA | TGTGCCAGCAGCTCCACGGACAGTGTGTACACTGAAGCTTTCTTT | CASSSTDSVYTEAFF
TRBJ2-6 | NA | TRBV11-3 | NA | TGTGCCAGCAGCTTAGGGCCGATCTCTGGGGCCAACGTCCTGACTTTC | CASSLGPISGANVLTF
TRBJ2-1 | NA | TRBV27 | few | TGTGCCAGCAGTTCGCAGGACAGCCGGGGTGAGCAGTTCTTC | CASSSQDSRGEQFF
TRBJ1-2 | NA | TRBV25-1 | NA | TGTGCCAGCAGTGAATATTACGGGTCAATCTATGGCTACACCTTC | CASSEYYGSIYGYTF
TRBJ2-1 | TRBD2 | TRBV4-3 | NA | TGCGCCAGCAGCCAAGTGACTAGCGCGGAGCAGTTCTTC | CASSQVTSAEQFF
TRBJ2-7 | TRBD1 | TRBV7-9 | once | TGTGCCAGCAGCTTAGGACAGGGTGAATCCTACGAGCAGTACTTC | CASSLGQGESYEQYF
TRBJ2-7 | TRBD1 | TRBV2 | NA | TGTGCCAGCAGAGGACAGGGTCCCCCCTACGAGCAGTACTTC | CASRGQGPPYEQYF
TRBJ2-3 | TRBD2 | TRBV5-1 | NA | TGCGCCAGCAGCTTGTATCCTAGCGGGACTGACACAGATACGCAGTATTTT | CASSLYPSGTDTDTQYF
TRBJ1-1 | NA | TRBV7-2 | NA | TGTGCCAGCAGCGCACGGGGGGGCACTGAAGCTTTCTTT | CASSARGGTEAFF
TRBJ2-5 | NA | TRBV5-1 | NA | TGCGCCAGCAGCTCTAAACCACAAGAGACCCAGTACTTC | CASSSKPQETQYF
TRBJ1-6 | TRBD1 | TRBV5-5 | NA | TGTGCCAGCAGCTCCGGACAGGGGGGTTCACCCCTCCACTTT | CASSSGQGGSPLHF
TRBJ2-7 | NA | TRBV21-1 | NA | TGTGCCAGCAGCACCGCTGTACGGTTACAGCTTCTCTACGAGCAGTACTTC | CASSTAVRLQLLYEQYF
TRBJ1-1 | NA | TRBV6-6 | NA | TGTGCCAGCAGTTACGTCGGGTCTGAAGCTTTCTTT | CASSYVGSEAFF
TRBJ1-2 | TRBD1 | TRBV19 | few | TGTGCCAGTAGTCGGACAGGGAAAGGCTACACCTTC | CASSRTGKGYTF
TRBJ1-5 | NA | TRBV10-1 | NA | TGCGCCAGCAGTGATATAAGAGGGTCCAATCAGCCCCAGCATTTT | CASSDIRGSNQPQHF